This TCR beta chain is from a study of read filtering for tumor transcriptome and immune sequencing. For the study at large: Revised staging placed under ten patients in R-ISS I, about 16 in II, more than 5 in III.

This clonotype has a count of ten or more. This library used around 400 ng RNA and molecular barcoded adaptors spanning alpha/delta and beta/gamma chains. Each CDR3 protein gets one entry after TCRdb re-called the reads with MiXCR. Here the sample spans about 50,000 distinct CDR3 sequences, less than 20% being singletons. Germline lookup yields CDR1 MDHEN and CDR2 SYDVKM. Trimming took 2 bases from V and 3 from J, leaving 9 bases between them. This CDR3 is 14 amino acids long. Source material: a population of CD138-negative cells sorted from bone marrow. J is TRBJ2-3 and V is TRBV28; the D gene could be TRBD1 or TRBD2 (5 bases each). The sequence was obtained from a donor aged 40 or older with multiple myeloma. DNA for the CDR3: TGTGCCAGCAGTTTAGGGGGATTGACAGATACGCAGTATTTT. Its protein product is CASSLGGLTDTQYF.